A single sample gave rise to the 9 T cell receptor beta chains below, sequenced in a study of post-analysis software for immune sequencing data. Broader study findings: TRBV5-6, TRBV5-1 and TRBV20-1 were among roughly five TRBV segments more frequent in patients than controls.

Their target antigens are unknown. Unique molecular identifiers featured in each of the TCR beta cDNA libraries. Each CDR3 protein is one row after TCRdb ran MiXCR on the PCR reads. The sample carries a few hundred thousand distinct CDR3 sequences, roughly 40% recorded once. Source material: blood. Receptors were obtained from a girl aged 2 to 10 with multiple sclerosis.

CDR3 sequence: CASSPQTITTGGTNYNEQFF. The CDR3 region has the DNA TGTGCCAGCAGCCCTCAGACCATTACAACAGGGGGTACGAATTACAATGAGCAGTTCTTC. The V gene is TRBV6-1, the J gene TRBJ2-1, with TRBD1 matching 8 bases. The V and J ends lost 6 bases and 4 bases, in that order; junction bases with no gene match: 23. This CDR3 is built from 20 residues. Germline V CDR1 and CDR2: MNHNS, SASEGT.

The sample holds a few counts of this clonotype. The CDR3 protein is CASSGVTSSYEQYF. The CDR3 bases are TGTGCCAGCAGCGGGGTTACAAGCTCCTACGAGCAGTACTTC. The chain recombines TRBV27 with TRBJ2-7; possible D gene TRBD2, 5 bases. V lost 6 bases to trimming and J lost 0 bases, with 12 bases between them. Germline values: CDR1 MNHEY, CDR2 SMNVEV (reference sequence). This CDR3 comprises 14 residues.

This clonotype appeared a few times. V is TRBV15 and J is TRBJ2-7, with TRBD2 matching over 7 bases. The V gene end was trimmed by 6 bases and the J gene end by 2 bases; junction bases not matched to a gene: 4. CDR3 length equals 13 residues. CDR1 is LNHNV and CDR2 is YYDKDF in the germline V gene (reference sequence). In DNA form, the CDR3 reads TGTGCCACCAGAGATGGGACTACCTACGAGCAGTACTTC. This sequence encodes CATRDGTTYEQYF. The whole variable domain, filled in from reference TRBV15 and TRBJ2-7, reads DAMVIQNPRYQVTQFGKPVTLSCSQTLNHNVMYWYQQKSSQAPKLLFHYYDKDFNNEADTPDNFQSRRPNTSFCFLDIRSPGLGDTAMYLCATRDGTTYEQYFGPGTRLTVT.

In its sample, this clonotype was seen many times. This chain joins TRBV6-6 and TRBJ1-4; D ambiguous. V lost 7 bases, J lost 5 bases, and 8 bases lay in between. Germline V CDR1 and CDR2: MNHNY, SVGAGI (reference sequence). The CDR3 extends over 12 amino acids. The CDR3 bases are TGTGCCAGCATGGGCCAAAATGAAAAACTGTTTTTT. Residues: CASMGQNEKLFF.

The chain uses TRBV4-1 and TRBJ1-4; no firm D call. Between the trimmed V and J ends, which lost 6 bases and 5 bases, there was a span of 16 bases. The CDR3 spans 15 residues. CDR1 and CDR2 from the germline V gene are MGHRA and YSYEKL. The CDR3 coding sequence is TGCGCCAGCAGGGGCCCCCTCGCTACAAATGAAAAACTGTTTTTT. It translates to CASRGPLATNEKLFF.

A few counts support this clonotype. The chain carries TRBV6-2 or TRBV6-3 and TRBJ2-4; 12 bases match TRBD2. The CDR3 has 14 residues. From germline, CDR1 is MNHEY and CDR2 SVGEGT. V lost 6 bases, J lost 8 bases, and 5 bases stayed unmatched. The CDR3 protein is CASSPSGRADIQYF. The CDR3 bases are TGTGCCAGCAGCCCTAGCGGGAGGGCCGACATTCAGTACTTC.

Only one count was recorded for this clonotype. The junction departs from the called germline gene at one end, perhaps through a read error. The V and J genes are TRBV11-2 and TRBJ2-2, with D possibly matching TRBD2 (5 bases). The germline V gene encodes CDR1 SGHAT and CDR2 FQNNGV. The length of the CDR3 is 16 residues. The chain's CDR3 is CASSLLAPANTGERFF. DNA for the CDR3: TGTGCCAGCAGCTTACTAGCCCCCGCGAACACCGGGGAGCGGTTTTTT.

This clonotype was observed a few times. The V gene is TRBV4-2, the J gene TRBJ2-3; D tentatively fits TRBD1 or TRBD2 (6 bases each). V was cut by 4 bases and J by 2 bases, with 16 bases left in between. This CDR3 has 16 residues. CDR1 and CDR2 (germline): LGHNA, YNFKEQ. The CDR3: CASSPSNGGYTDTQYF. Here the CDR3 DNA reads TGTGCCAGCAGCCCTTCGAACGGGGGCTACACAGATACGCAGTATTTT.

This chain links TRBV25-1 with TRBJ1-2; 8 bases line up with TRBD1. The trim removed 2 bases at V and 8 bases at J, leaving 10 bases unmatched. Germline V gene data show CDR1 as MGHDK and CDR2 as SYGVNS. The CDR3 has 15 amino acids. This CDR3 reads CASSETGQGLRGYTF. The CDR3 DNA reads as TGTGCCAGCAGTGAAACTGGACAGGGACTTAGAGGCTACACCTTC.